One sample yielded the 4 T cell receptor beta chains listed below, sequenced in a study of T cell responses to AZD1222 COVID-19 vaccine. Only in-frame clones appear in the TCRdb table, and some are missing; sequencing was by immunoSEQ multiplex PCR. Of over 150,000 clones in the sample, less than 95% were seen once. This specimen was peripheral blood, taken on day 0 of AZD1222 vaccination. These receptors came from an adult in good health.

The chain is built from TRBV19 and TRBJ1-4; D gene uncertain. V lost 8 bases and J lost 4, with 11 bases in between. Looked up from germline, CDR1 is LNHDA and CDR2 is SQIVND (reference sequence). The CDR3 length is 13 residues. The DNA of the CDR3 is TGTGCCAGTTCTGTCAGATTTAATGAAAAACTGTTTTTT. This encodes CASSVRFNEKLFF.

The chain joins TRBV7-9 to TRBJ1-1; TRBD1 might be the D (6 bases). The CDR3 spans 11 residues. The germline CDR1 and CDR2 sequences are SEHNR and FQNEAQ (reference sequence). Trimming pared 6 bases from V and 7 bases from J, leaving 9 bases between. CDR3 DNA: TGTGCCAGCAGAGCAGGGGTTGAAGCTTTCTTT. Translated, it gives CASRAGVEAFF.

The rearrangement joins TRBV9 to TRBJ2-5, with a possible D match to TRBD2 (5 bases). The CDR3 is made up of 12 amino acids. CDR1 is SGDLS, CDR2 YYNGEE, per germline. The V gene lost 4 bases and the J gene lost 7 bases, with 11 bases spanning the gap. The CDR3 reads CASSPGGWTQYF. The DNA for the CDR3 is TGTGCCAGCAGCCCAGGAGGCTGGACCCAGTACTTC.

The rearrangement uses TRBV2 and TRBJ1-2; D remains ambiguous. CDR1 is SNHLY and CDR2 is FYNNEI in the germline V gene. The CDR3 sequence is 13 residues long. Trimming removed 8 bases at V and 3 bases at J, with 13 bases between. As DNA, the CDR3 is TGTGCCAGCGGTCCGCATGACGACTATGGCTACACCTTC. Amino acids: CASGPHDDYGYTF. The full variable domain, in which reference TRBV2 and TRBJ1-2 provide the parts outside the CDR3, is EPEVTQTPSHQVTQMGQEVILRCVPISNHLYFYWYRQILGQKVEFLVSFYNNEISEKSEIFDDQFSVERPDGSNFTLKIRSTKLEDSAMYFCASGPHDDYGYTFGSGTRLTVV.